This T cell receptor (beta chain) was found in a study of CD4 T cells in relation to SARS-CoV-2 and coronaviruses. Turning to the study itself: TCR beta CDR3s were sequenced after roughly ten-day antigen culture of PBMCs. Crossreactive spike epitopes shared across donors were mapped to their HLA restriction. Study results and limitations: SARS-CoV-2-driven expansion was significantly weaker in crossreactive than monoreactive clones.

V shed 3 bases and J 6 bases; nucleotides not matched to a gene: 5. This CDR3 has 15 residues. The germline V gene encodes CDR1 LGHDT and CDR2 YNNKEL (reference sequence). The unexposed donors gave CD4+ T cells in about 2011-2018, prior to COVID-19. The cells were cultured for about ten days before CD4+ T cells were isolated. As cell numbers allowed, unexposed-donor CD4+ T cells faced SARS-CoV-2 S/N and four cold-coronavirus spikes. As concerns this clone: Its antigen is undetermined.

Profiled with immunoSEQ multiplex PCR; TCRdb holds only in-frame clones, not every one. The sample shows some 20,000 clones, around 73% of them seen only once. The chain has TRBV3-1 (or the pseudogene TRBV3-2) and TRBJ2-1; 10 bases are shared with TRBD2. This clonotype was obtained from a human donor in good health. Sequenced: CD4+ T cells from PBMCs, cultured in vitro. CDR3 sequence (DNA): TGTGCCAGCAGCCAGACTAGCGGGTCTTTCAATGAGCAGTTCTTC. Protein product: CASSQTSGSFNEQFF.